This T cell receptor (beta chain) was captured in a study of cytomegalovirus exposure and HLA in healthy donors. The germline CDR1 and CDR2 sequences are LNHDA and SQIVND (reference sequence). The CDR3 consists of 15 residues. The V segment lost 5 bases and the J segment 4 bases; nucleotides outside the gene matches: 8. As to this clone: Its specificity is unknown.

PCR was performed using 60 Vbeta and 13 Jbeta primers. Sequencing used immunoSEQ multiplex PCR; TCRdb keeps in-frame clones, though not all of them. The repertoire includes 130,000 to 150,000 clones, about two thirds of them detected once, and about 4.5% sits in the top ten. General study findings and limits: For TCR beta chains, V- and J-gene trimming was later linked to a missense DCLRE1C variant.

This sequence originates from a man in his 60s in good health and CMV-seronegative. The sequenced sample consisted of PBMCs. The rearrangement joins TRBV19 to TRBJ2-5; 9 nucleotides match TRBD1. CDR3 in DNA: TGTGCCAGTAGTTCACTACAGGGGGCAGCAGAGACCCAGTACTTC. Translated: CASSSLQGAAETQYF. The variable domain in full, completed from reference TRBV19 and TRBJ2-5, reads DGGITQSPKYLFRKEGQNVTLSCEQNLNHDAMYWYRQDPGQGLRLIYYSQIVNDFQKGDIAEGYSVSREKKESFPLTVTSAQKNPTAFYLCASSSLQGAAETQYFGPGTRLLVL.